A selection of T cell receptor beta chains follows, all from one sample in a study of T cells in Graves' hyperthyroidism and ophthalmopathy. TCRdb recomputed calls from the multiplex PCR reads with MiXCR, one row per CDR3 protein. Of around 350,000 distinct CDR3 sequences detected, approximately 17% appear once; the ten largest clones hold around a third. The specimen sequenced was blood. The receptors here all came from a woman aged 25 to 39 with Graves' hyperthyroidism that later progressed to Graves' ophthalmopathy. Both conserved end residues are part of each CDR3. Each record gives: J gene, D gene, clone size, V gene, CDR3 DNA, CDR3 protein. D genes are given only for firm matches. Clone size is shown for a subset of rows, as once, few, many or a class of expanded clone.

j_gene: TRBJ2-1; d_gene: -; abundance: many; v_gene: TRBV6-1; CDR3nt: TGTGCCAGCAGCTCGACTGGCAATGAGCAGTTCTTC; CDR3aa: CASSSTGNEQFF
j_gene: TRBJ1-6; d_gene: -; abundance: many; v_gene: TRBV11-2; CDR3nt: TGTGCCAGCGCTGGTGGCAATAATTCACCCCTCCACTTT; CDR3aa: CASAGGNNSPLHF
j_gene: TRBJ1-5; d_gene: -; abundance: many; v_gene: TRBV12-3/TRBV12-4; CDR3nt: TGTGCCAGCAGTTCCCGGACAGATCATAGCAATCAGCCCCAGCATTTT; CDR3aa: CASSSRTDHSNQPQHF
j_gene: TRBJ2-1; d_gene: TRBD2; abundance: many; v_gene: TRBV28; CDR3nt: TGTGCCAGCAGTCACAGAGCGGGATTGGGCTTCAATGAGCAGTTCTTC; CDR3aa: CASSHRAGLGFNEQFF
j_gene: TRBJ1-1; d_gene: -; abundance: -; v_gene: TRBV18; CDR3nt: TGTGCCAGCTCACCGGGCTACACCGACACTGAAGCTTTCTTT; CDR3aa: CASSPGYTDTEAFF
j_gene: TRBJ2-3; d_gene: TRBD2; abundance: many; v_gene: TRBV28; CDR3nt: TGTGCCAGCAGTTCATATAGCGGGAGCTACACAGATACGCAGTATTTT; CDR3aa: CASSSYSGSYTDTQYF
j_gene: TRBJ2-4; d_gene: -; abundance: -; v_gene: TRBV20-1; CDR3nt: TGCAGTGCTAGAGATCTCGAGGAGGGGTTAGCCAAAAACATTCAGTACTTC; CDR3aa: CSARDLEEGLAKNIQYF
j_gene: TRBJ2-7; d_gene: -; abundance: many; v_gene: TRBV28; CDR3nt: TGTGCCAGCAGTTATGGGCGTACTGGCAACGAGCAGTACTTC; CDR3aa: CASSYGRTGNEQYF
j_gene: TRBJ1-4; d_gene: TRBD1; abundance: many; v_gene: TRBV20-1; CDR3nt: TGCAGTGCTAGAGAACAGGGGGCATGGGAAAAACTGTTTTTT; CDR3aa: CSAREQGAWEKLFF
j_gene: TRBJ1-3; d_gene: -; abundance: -; v_gene: TRBV12-3/TRBV12-4; CDR3nt: TGTGCCAGCGCCAAGGGGAGGGAAGGTGGAAACACCATATATTTT; CDR3aa: CASAKGREGGNTIYF
j_gene: TRBJ2-5; d_gene: -; abundance: many; v_gene: TRBV27; CDR3nt: TGTGCCAGCAGTTTATCGGAATCGGAGACCCAGTACTTC; CDR3aa: CASSLSESETQYF
j_gene: TRBJ2-7; d_gene: TRBD2; abundance: -; v_gene: TRBV6-1; CDR3nt: TGTGCCACCGCGTCGGGGGGAGACTACGAGCAGTACTTC; CDR3aa: CATASGGDYEQYF
j_gene: TRBJ1-1; d_gene: -; abundance: -; v_gene: TRBV2; CDR3nt: TGTGCCAGCAAATCCGGGCTTTGGCACACTGAAGCTTTCTTT; CDR3aa: CASKSGLWHTEAFF
j_gene: TRBJ1-4; d_gene: TRBD1; abundance: -; v_gene: TRBV15; CDR3nt: TGTGCCACCCCCAGACAGGGTGTCCCTAATGAAAAACTGTTTTTT; CDR3aa: CATPRQGVPNEKLFF
j_gene: TRBJ2-7; d_gene: TRBD1; abundance: -; v_gene: TRBV28; CDR3nt: TGTGCCAGCAGCACGGGACAGGGGGGTCGCGAGCAGTACTTC; CDR3aa: CASSTGQGGREQYF
j_gene: TRBJ2-2; d_gene: TRBD1; abundance: -; v_gene: TRBV6-4; CDR3nt: TGTGCCAGCAGGCTAGGGACAGCGAACACCGGGGAGCTGTTTTTT; CDR3aa: CASRLGTANTGELFF
j_gene: TRBJ1-6; d_gene: -; abundance: -; v_gene: TRBV10-2; CDR3nt: TGCGCCAGCAGTGAGTCGATAGGCGGATTGTTAGGTTCACCCCTCCACTTT; CDR3aa: CASSESIGGLLGSPLHF
j_gene: TRBJ2-3; d_gene: -; abundance: many; v_gene: TRBV2; CDR3nt: TGTGCCAGCAGGATGACATTCACCGGCACAGATACGCAGTATTTT; CDR3aa: CASRMTFTGTDTQYF
j_gene: TRBJ2-7; d_gene: TRBD1; abundance: -; v_gene: TRBV4-2; CDR3nt: TGTGCCAGCAGCCCGGGACAGGGGGTCACCTACGAGCAGTACTTC; CDR3aa: CASSPGQGVTYEQYF
j_gene: TRBJ2-7; d_gene: -; abundance: many; v_gene: TRBV2; CDR3nt: TGTGCCAGCAGGGGGGGACTTCGGAGCTCCTACGAGCAGTACTTC; CDR3aa: CASRGGLRSSYEQYF
j_gene: TRBJ1-5; d_gene: TRBD1; abundance: few; v_gene: TRBV29-1; CDR3nt: TGCAGCGCCCAACAGGGGGCCTTTCAGCCCCAGCATTTT; CDR3aa: CSAQQGAFQPQHF
j_gene: TRBJ1-2; d_gene: -; abundance: many; v_gene: TRBV4-1; CDR3nt: TGCGCCAGCAGCCAACTGAGGGGAGGAGTATATGGCTACACCTTC; CDR3aa: CASSQLRGGVYGYTF
j_gene: TRBJ1-1; d_gene: -; abundance: few; v_gene: TRBV11-2; CDR3nt: TGTGCCAGCAGTACCTGGGCGGCTGAAGCTTTCTTT; CDR3aa: CASSTWAAEAFF
j_gene: TRBJ2-7; d_gene: TRBD1; abundance: many; v_gene: TRBV28; CDR3nt: TGTGCCAGCAGTTTGGGTTGGGCAGGGGGATTCTACGAGCAGTACTTC; CDR3aa: CASSLGWAGGFYEQYF
j_gene: TRBJ1-2; d_gene: TRBD1; abundance: few; v_gene: TRBV19; CDR3nt: TGTGCCAGTAGTATAGAAGGGACAGCGACCTATGGCTACACCTTC; CDR3aa: CASSIEGTATYGYTF
j_gene: TRBJ1-1; d_gene: TRBD1; abundance: -; v_gene: TRBV6-4; CDR3nt: TGTGCCAGCACCGGAACACAGGGGGCTGTTGAAGCTTTCTTT; CDR3aa: CASTGTQGAVEAFF
j_gene: TRBJ2-6; d_gene: -; abundance: few; v_gene: TRBV19; CDR3nt: TGTGCCAGTAACCCAGGGAACTCTGGGGCCAACGTCCTGACTTTC; CDR3aa: CASNPGNSGANVLTF
j_gene: TRBJ2-2; d_gene: -; abundance: -; v_gene: TRBV9; CDR3nt: TGTGCCAGCAGTGACGGCCTCACCGGGGAGCTGTTTTTT; CDR3aa: CASSDGLTGELFF
j_gene: TRBJ2-7; d_gene: -; abundance: -; v_gene: TRBV28; CDR3nt: TGTGCCAGCAGTTCATACCGGACACTGAGCTCCTACGAGCAGTACTTC; CDR3aa: CASSSYRTLSSYEQYF
j_gene: TRBJ2-1; d_gene: -; abundance: -; v_gene: TRBV28; CDR3nt: TGTGCCAGCAGCCCCGTACAGAACAATGAGCAGTTCTTC; CDR3aa: CASSPVQNNEQFF
j_gene: TRBJ2-7; d_gene: TRBD1; abundance: -; v_gene: TRBV14; CDR3nt: TGTGCCAGCAGCCTCCGGGACAGGGGCAACTACGAGCAGTACTTC; CDR3aa: CASSLRDRGNYEQYF
j_gene: TRBJ1-2; d_gene: TRBD1; abundance: -; v_gene: TRBV7-8; CDR3nt: TGTGCCAGCAGCTTACCGGGGACAGAGTTCTATGGCTACACCTTC; CDR3aa: CASSLPGTEFYGYTF
j_gene: TRBJ2-7; d_gene: -; abundance: many; v_gene: TRBV9; CDR3nt: TGTGCCAGCAGCGTTTCAGACTCGATGACCTACGAGCAGTACTTC; CDR3aa: CASSVSDSMTYEQYF
j_gene: TRBJ2-7; d_gene: -; abundance: few; v_gene: TRBV6-2/TRBV6-3; CDR3nt: TGTGCCAGCAGTTACTCGAAGGCGGGATTCTCCTACGAGCAGTACTTC; CDR3aa: CASSYSKAGFSYEQYF
j_gene: TRBJ2-7; d_gene: TRBD1; abundance: many; v_gene: TRBV20-1; CDR3nt: TGCAGTGCTAGACAATATCGACAGGGGATGACCTACGAGCAGTACTTC; CDR3aa: CSARQYRQGMTYEQYF
j_gene: TRBJ2-5; d_gene: -; abundance: many; v_gene: TRBV11-2; CDR3nt: TGTGCCAGCGGGAACAGGGAGACCCAGTACTTC; CDR3aa: CASGNRETQYF
j_gene: TRBJ1-6; d_gene: -; abundance: many; v_gene: TRBV18; CDR3nt: TGTGCCAGCTCACCCCGCGGGACCGGGATAAATTCACCCCTCCACTTT; CDR3aa: CASSPRGTGINSPLHF
j_gene: TRBJ2-1; d_gene: TRBD2; abundance: -; v_gene: TRBV7-9; CDR3nt: TGTGCCAGCAGCTCTCTAGCGGGGGGTCTTTATACGCAGTTCTTC; CDR3aa: CASSSLAGGLYTQFF
j_gene: TRBJ2-7; d_gene: -; abundance: many; v_gene: TRBV6-2/TRBV6-3; CDR3nt: TGTGCCAGCAGTTACTTGGTGTCCCTTGGCGAGCAGTACTTC; CDR3aa: CASSYLVSLGEQYF
j_gene: TRBJ2-7; d_gene: TRBD2; abundance: -; v_gene: TRBV5-5; CDR3nt: TGTGCCAGCAGCTTGCCTAGCGGGGCCTACGAGCAGTACTTC; CDR3aa: CASSLPSGAYEQYF
j_gene: TRBJ2-4; d_gene: -; abundance: few; v_gene: TRBV15; CDR3nt: TGTGCCACCAGCAGAGAAAACGTAGAGAACCTAGCCAAAAACATTCAGTACTTC; CDR3aa: CATSRENVENLAKNIQYF
j_gene: TRBJ1-1; d_gene: -; abundance: few; v_gene: TRBV20-1; CDR3nt: TGCAGTGCTAGGCAGGGGAGTGGGACTGAAGCTTTCTTT; CDR3aa: CSARQGSGTEAFF
j_gene: TRBJ2-7; d_gene: TRBD2; abundance: many; v_gene: TRBV3-1; CDR3nt: TGTGCCAGCAGCCGGAGCGGGGGGGCCCCCTACGAGCAGTACTTC; CDR3aa: CASSRSGGAPYEQYF
j_gene: TRBJ2-7; d_gene: TRBD2; abundance: few; v_gene: TRBV18; CDR3nt: TGTGCCAGCTCACGACCGGGACTAGCGGCTCTCTACGAGCAGTACTTC; CDR3aa: CASSRPGLAALYEQYF
j_gene: TRBJ1-5; d_gene: -; abundance: many; v_gene: TRBV10-2; CDR3nt: TGCGCCAGCAGTGATGGGGTAGTTCAGCCCCAGCATTTT; CDR3aa: CASSDGVVQPQHF
j_gene: TRBJ2-4; d_gene: -; abundance: many; v_gene: TRBV20-1; CDR3nt: TGCAGTGCTAGAGATTCCCGCCCTCAGTACTTC; CDR3aa: CSARDSRPQYF
j_gene: TRBJ1-2; d_gene: TRBD1; abundance: many; v_gene: TRBV28; CDR3nt: TGTGCCAGCAGCCCCCGGCCCCGGGGACAGTTTGGCTACACCTTC; CDR3aa: CASSPRPRGQFGYTF
j_gene: TRBJ2-5; d_gene: -; abundance: -; v_gene: TRBV3-1; CDR3nt: TGTGCCAGCAGCCAAGTGCCAGGACAAGAGACCCAGTACTTC; CDR3aa: CASSQVPGQETQYF
j_gene: TRBJ2-1; d_gene: -; abundance: once; v_gene: TRBV11-3; CDR3nt: TGTGCCAGCAGCTCCTGGTGGAATAGCGAAATACGGGATGAGCAGTTCTTC; CDR3aa: CASSSWWNSEIRDEQFF
j_gene: TRBJ1-6; d_gene: -; abundance: -; v_gene: TRBV3-1; CDR3nt: TGTGCCAGCAGCCAAGCGTTGGGGCGAAGCGAGAGCTCCTATAATTCACCCCTCCACTTT; CDR3aa: CASSQALGRSESSYNSPLHF
j_gene: TRBJ1-1; d_gene: -; abundance: few; v_gene: TRBV28; CDR3nt: TGTGCCAGCAGTTTTAGAGCGGACGCTGAAGCTTTCTTT; CDR3aa: CASSFRADAEAFF
j_gene: TRBJ1-1; d_gene: -; abundance: many; v_gene: TRBV18; CDR3nt: TGTGCCAGCTCCGGAGCGGGTTTTGGCACTGAAGCTTTCTTT; CDR3aa: CASSGAGFGTEAFF
j_gene: TRBJ1-5; d_gene: -; abundance: -; v_gene: TRBV2; CDR3nt: TGTGCCAGCAGTGAAGCTTCAGCAGGGGTGGAGCCCCAGCATTTT; CDR3aa: CASSEASAGVEPQHF
j_gene: TRBJ2-7; d_gene: -; abundance: few; v_gene: TRBV29-1; CDR3nt: TGCAGCGTTGTATTTGGGACGGGGACCTACGAGCAGTACTTC; CDR3aa: CSVVFGTGTYEQYF
j_gene: TRBJ2-7; d_gene: -; abundance: -; v_gene: TRBV18; CDR3nt: TGTGCCAGCTCACCATTTGACGGGACACCCTACGTAGAGCAGTACTTC; CDR3aa: CASSPFDGTPYVEQYF
j_gene: TRBJ1-3; d_gene: -; abundance: -; v_gene: TRBV12-3/TRBV12-4; CDR3nt: TGTGCCAGCAGTGGACGCAACAGGGAGAAAGGAAACACCATATATTTT; CDR3aa: CASSGRNREKGNTIYF
j_gene: TRBJ1-2; d_gene: -; abundance: -; v_gene: TRBV20-1; CDR3nt: TGCAGTGCTAGAGATTTTCTCGGGAGGGACGAGGGGTATGGCTACACCTTC; CDR3aa: CSARDFLGRDEGYGYTF
j_gene: TRBJ2-4; d_gene: TRBD1; abundance: few; v_gene: TRBV2; CDR3nt: TGTGCCAGCAGTGGTCGCACAGGGGGTGATGCAAACATTCAGTACTTC; CDR3aa: CASSGRTGGDANIQYF
j_gene: TRBJ2-3; d_gene: -; abundance: many; v_gene: TRBV7-2; CDR3nt: TGTGCCAGCAGCTTAGGTCGGTCTTACTATGGCACAGATACGCAGTATTTT; CDR3aa: CASSLGRSYYGTDTQYF